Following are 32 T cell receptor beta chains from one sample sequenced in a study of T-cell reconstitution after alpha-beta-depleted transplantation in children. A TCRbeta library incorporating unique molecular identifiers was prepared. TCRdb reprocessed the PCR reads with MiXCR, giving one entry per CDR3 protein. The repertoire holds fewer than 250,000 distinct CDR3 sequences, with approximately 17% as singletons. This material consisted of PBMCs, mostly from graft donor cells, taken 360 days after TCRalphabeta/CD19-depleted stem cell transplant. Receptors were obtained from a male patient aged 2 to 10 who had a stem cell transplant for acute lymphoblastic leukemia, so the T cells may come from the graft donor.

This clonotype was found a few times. CDR3 DNA sequence: TGTGCCTGGAGTCTGGGACAGGGGTACACCGGGGAGCTGTTTTTT. It specifies CAWSLGQGYTGELFF. This chain links TRBV30 with TRBJ2-2; 10 nucleotides agree with TRBD1. The germline V gene has CDR1 GTSNPN and CDR2 SVGIG (reference sequence). V gave up 2 bases and J gave up 3 bases; unmatched junction bases: 3. The CDR3 extends over 15 amino acids.

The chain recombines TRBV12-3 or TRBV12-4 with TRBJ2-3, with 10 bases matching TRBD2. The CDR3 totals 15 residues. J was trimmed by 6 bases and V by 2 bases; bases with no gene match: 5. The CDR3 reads CASSLIAGGRDTQYF. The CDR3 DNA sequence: TGTGCCAGCAGTTTAATAGCGGGGGGCCGCGATACGCAGTATTTT.

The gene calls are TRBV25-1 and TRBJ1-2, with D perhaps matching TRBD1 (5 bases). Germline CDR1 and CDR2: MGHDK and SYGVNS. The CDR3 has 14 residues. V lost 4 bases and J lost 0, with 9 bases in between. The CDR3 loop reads CASSAPGSNYGYTF. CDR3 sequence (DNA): TGTGCCAGCAGTGCCCCAGGGTCTAACTATGGCTACACCTTC.

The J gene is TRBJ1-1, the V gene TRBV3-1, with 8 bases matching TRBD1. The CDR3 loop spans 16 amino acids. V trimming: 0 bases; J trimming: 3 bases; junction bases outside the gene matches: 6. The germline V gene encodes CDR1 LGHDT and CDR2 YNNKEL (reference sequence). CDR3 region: CASSQDLQGAHTEAFF. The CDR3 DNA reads TGTGCCAGCAGCCAAGACCTTCAGGGGGCCCACACTGAAGCTTTCTTT.

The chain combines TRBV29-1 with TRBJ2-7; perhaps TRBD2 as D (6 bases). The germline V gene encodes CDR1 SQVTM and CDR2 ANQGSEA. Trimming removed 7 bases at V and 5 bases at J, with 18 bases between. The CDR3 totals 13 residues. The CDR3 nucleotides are TGCAGCGCCGCGGGGCTAGAGTCGGACGAGCAGTACTTC. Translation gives CSAAGLESDEQYF.

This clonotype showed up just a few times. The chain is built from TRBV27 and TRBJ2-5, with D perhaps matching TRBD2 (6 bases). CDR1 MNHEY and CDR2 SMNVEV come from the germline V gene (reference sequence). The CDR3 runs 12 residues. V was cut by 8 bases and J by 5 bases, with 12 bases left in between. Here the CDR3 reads CASLRGMETQYF. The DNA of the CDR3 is TGTGCCAGCCTACGGGGGATGGAGACCCAGTACTTC.

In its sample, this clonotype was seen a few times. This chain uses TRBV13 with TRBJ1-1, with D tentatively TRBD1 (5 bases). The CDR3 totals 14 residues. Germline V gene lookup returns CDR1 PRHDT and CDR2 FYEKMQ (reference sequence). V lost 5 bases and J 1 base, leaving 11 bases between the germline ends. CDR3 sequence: CASSPAGRNTEAFF. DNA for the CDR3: TGTGCCAGCAGCCCAGCAGGGAGGAACACTGAAGCTTTCTTT.

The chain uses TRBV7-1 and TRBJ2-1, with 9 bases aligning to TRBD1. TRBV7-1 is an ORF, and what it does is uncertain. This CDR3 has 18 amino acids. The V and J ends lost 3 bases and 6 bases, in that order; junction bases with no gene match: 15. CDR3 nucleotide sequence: TGTGCCAGCAGCTCTGGACCGTCCGGGACAGGGTCGGTCAATGAGCAGTTCTTC. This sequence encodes CASSSGPSGTGSVNEQFF.

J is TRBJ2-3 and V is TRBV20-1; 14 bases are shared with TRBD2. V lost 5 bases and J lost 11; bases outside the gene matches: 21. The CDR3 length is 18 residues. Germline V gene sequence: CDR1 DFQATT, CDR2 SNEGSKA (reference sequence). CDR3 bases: TGCAGTGCTCCCCTGACTAGCGGGGGGGCCTTGTTCCGAAGTGGGCAGTATTTT. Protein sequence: CSAPLTSGGALFRSGQYF.

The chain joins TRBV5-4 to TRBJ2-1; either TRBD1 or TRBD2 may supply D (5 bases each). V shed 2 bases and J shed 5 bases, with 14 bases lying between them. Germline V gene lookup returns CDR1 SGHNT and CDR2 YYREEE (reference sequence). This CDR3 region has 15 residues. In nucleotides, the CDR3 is TGTGCCAGCAGCTTAGGCCCTGGGACCCACAATGAGCAGTTCTTC. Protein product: CASSLGPGTHNEQFF.

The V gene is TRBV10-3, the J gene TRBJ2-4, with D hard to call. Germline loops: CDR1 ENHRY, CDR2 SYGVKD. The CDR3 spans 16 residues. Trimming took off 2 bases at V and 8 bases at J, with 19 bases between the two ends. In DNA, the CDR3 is TGTGCCATCAGTGAGACGAAAACCCTCCCTCCGCACATTCAGTACTTC. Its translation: CAISETKTLPPHIQYF.

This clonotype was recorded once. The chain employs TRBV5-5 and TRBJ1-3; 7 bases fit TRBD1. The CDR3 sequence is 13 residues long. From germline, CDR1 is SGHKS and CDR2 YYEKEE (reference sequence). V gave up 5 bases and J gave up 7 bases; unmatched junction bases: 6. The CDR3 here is CASSYGQENTIYF. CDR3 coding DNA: TGTGCCAGCAGTTACGGACAGGAGAACACCATATATTTT.

The CDR3 spells CASSQGWESYNEQFF. The CDR3 DNA sequence: TGTGCCAGCAGCCAAGGTTGGGAATCCTACAATGAGCAGTTCTTC. The chain combines TRBV3-1 with TRBJ2-1, with D unclear. The CDR3 totals 15 residues. The ends were cut back, 1 base at V and 1 base at J, with 8 bases in the middle. The V gene's germline CDR1 is LGHDT and CDR2 YNNKEL (reference sequence).

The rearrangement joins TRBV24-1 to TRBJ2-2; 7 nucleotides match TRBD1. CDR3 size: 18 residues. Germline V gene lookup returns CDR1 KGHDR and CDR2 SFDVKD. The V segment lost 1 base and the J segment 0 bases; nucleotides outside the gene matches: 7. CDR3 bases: TGTGCCACCAGTGATTTCACCGGGACAGCCGCGAACACCGGGGAGCTGTTTTTT. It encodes CATSDFTGTAANTGELFF.

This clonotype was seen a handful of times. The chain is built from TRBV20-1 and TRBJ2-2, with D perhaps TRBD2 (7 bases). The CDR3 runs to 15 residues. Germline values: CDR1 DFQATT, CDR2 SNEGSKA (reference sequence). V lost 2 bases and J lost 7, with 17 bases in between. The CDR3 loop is CSARTGGALGGELFF. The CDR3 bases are TGCAGTGCTAGAACTGGGGGGGCACTTGGCGGGGAGCTGTTTTTT.

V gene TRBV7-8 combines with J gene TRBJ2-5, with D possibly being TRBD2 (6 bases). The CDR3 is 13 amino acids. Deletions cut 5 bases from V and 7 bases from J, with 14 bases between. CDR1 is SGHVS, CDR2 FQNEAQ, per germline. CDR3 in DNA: TGTGCCAGCAGCGGGCGGGGCCGCGGGACCCAGTACTTC. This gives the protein CASSGRGRGTQYF.

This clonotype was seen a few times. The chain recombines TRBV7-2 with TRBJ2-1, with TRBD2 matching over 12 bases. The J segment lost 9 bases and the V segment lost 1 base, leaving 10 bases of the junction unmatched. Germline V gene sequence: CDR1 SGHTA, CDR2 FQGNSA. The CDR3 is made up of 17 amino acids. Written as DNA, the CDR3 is TGTGCCAGCAGCTTAGGCCCTAGCGGGGGGGCTAAGAGTGAGCAGTTCTTC. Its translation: CASSLGPSGGAKSEQFF. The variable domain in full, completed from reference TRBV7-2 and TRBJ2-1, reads GAGVSQSPSNKVTEKGKDVELRCDPISGHTALYWYRQSLGQGLEFLIYFQGNSAPDKSGLPSDRFSAERTGGSVSTLTIQRTQQEDSAVYLCASSLGPSGGAKSEQFFGPGTRLTVL.

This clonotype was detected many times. CDR3 DNA: TGTGCCAGCCTCTGGACAGGTTACTCCTACGAGCAGTACTTC. Its translation: CASLWTGYSYEQYF. The rearrangement links TRBV7-6 to TRBJ2-7, with 7 bases fitting TRBD1. This CDR3 spans 14 amino acids. Germline lookup yields CDR1 SGHVS and CDR2 FNYEAQ. V was clipped by 8 bases and J by 0 bases; unmatched bases: 7. The full variable domain, in which reference TRBV7-6 and TRBJ2-7 provide the parts outside the CDR3, is GAGVSQSPRYKVTKRGQDVALRCDPISGHVSLYWYRQALGQGPEFLTYFNYEAQQDKSGLPNDRFSAERPEGSISTLTIQRTEQRDSAMYRCASLWTGYSYEQYFGPGTRLTVT.

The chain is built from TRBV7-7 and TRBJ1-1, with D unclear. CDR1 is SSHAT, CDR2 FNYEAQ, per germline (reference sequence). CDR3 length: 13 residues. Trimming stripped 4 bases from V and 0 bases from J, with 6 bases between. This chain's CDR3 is CASSSSLNTEAFF. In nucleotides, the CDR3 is TGTGCCAGCAGCTCCTCCTTGAACACTGAAGCTTTCTTT.

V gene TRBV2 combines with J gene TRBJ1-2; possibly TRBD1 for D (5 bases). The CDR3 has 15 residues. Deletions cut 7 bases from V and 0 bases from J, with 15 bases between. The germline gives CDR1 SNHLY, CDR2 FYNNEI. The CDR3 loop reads CASNFQGPTNYGYTF. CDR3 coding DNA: TGTGCCAGCAATTTTCAGGGCCCCACTAACTATGGCTACACCTTC. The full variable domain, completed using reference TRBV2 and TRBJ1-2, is EPEVTQTPSHQVTQMGQEVILRCVPISNHLYFYWYRQILGQKVEFLVSFYNNEISEKSEIFDDQFSVERPDGSNFTLKIRSTKLEDSAMYFCASNFQGPTNYGYTFGSGTRLTVV.

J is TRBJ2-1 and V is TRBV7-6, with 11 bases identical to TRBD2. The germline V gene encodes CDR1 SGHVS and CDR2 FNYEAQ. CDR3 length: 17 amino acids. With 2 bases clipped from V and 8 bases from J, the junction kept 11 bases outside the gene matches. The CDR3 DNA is TGTGCCAGCAGCTTACCGGGACTAGCGGACCCGGGGGATGAGCAGTTCTTC. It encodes CASSLPGLADPGDEQFF. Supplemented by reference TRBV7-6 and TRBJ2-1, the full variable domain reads GAGVSQSPRYKVTKRGQDVALRCDPISGHVSLYWYRQALGQGPEFLTYFNYEAQQDKSGLPNDRFSAERPEGSISTLTIQRTEQRDSAMYRCASSLPGLADPGDEQFFGPGTRLTVL.

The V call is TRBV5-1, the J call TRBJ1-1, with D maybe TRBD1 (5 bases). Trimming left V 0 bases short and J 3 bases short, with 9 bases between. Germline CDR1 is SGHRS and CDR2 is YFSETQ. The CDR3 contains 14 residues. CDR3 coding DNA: TGCGCCAGCAGCTTGGCCCCGGGGGACACTGAAGCTTTCTTT. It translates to CASSLAPGDTEAFF.

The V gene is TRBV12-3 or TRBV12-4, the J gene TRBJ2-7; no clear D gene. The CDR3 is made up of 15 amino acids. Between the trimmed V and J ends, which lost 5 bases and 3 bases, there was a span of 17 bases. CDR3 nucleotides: TGTGCCAGCAGTCTTCGGCTGATACGACGCTACGAGCAGTACTTC. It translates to CASSLRLIRRYEQYF.

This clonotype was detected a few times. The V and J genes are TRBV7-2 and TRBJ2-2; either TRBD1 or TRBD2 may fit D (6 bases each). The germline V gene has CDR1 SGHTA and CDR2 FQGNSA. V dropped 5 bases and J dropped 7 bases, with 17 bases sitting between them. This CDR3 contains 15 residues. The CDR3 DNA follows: TGTGCCAGCAGCCCGGACTGGGGGCGGGGCGGGGAGCTGTTTTTT. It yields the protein CASSPDWGRGGELFF.

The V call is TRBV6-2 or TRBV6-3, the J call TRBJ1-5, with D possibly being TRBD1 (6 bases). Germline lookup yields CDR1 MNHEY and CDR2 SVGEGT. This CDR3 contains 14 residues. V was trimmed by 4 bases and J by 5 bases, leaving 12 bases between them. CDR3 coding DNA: TGTGCCAGCAGTTTACAACAGGGCCATCAGCCCCAGCATTTT. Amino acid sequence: CASSLQQGHQPQHF.

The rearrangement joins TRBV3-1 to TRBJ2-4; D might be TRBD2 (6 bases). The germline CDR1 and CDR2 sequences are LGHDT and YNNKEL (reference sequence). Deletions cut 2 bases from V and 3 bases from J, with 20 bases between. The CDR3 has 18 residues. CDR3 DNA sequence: TGTGCCAGCAGCCAACTGGAGGAGGGGCCCTTTGGCAAAAACATTCAGTACTTC. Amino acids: CASSQLEEGPFGKNIQYF.

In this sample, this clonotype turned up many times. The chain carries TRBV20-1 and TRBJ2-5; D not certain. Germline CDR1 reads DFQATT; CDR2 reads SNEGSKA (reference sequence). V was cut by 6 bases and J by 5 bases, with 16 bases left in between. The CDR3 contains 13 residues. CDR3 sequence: CSAPWSIHETQYF. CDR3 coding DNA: TGCAGTGCCCCATGGAGTATTCACGAGACCCAGTACTTC.

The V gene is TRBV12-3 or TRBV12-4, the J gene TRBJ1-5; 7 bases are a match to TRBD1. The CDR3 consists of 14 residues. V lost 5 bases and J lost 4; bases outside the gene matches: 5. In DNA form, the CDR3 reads TGTGCCAGCAGTCGACGACAGGGAAATCAGCCCCAGCATTTT. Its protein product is CASSRRQGNQPQHF.

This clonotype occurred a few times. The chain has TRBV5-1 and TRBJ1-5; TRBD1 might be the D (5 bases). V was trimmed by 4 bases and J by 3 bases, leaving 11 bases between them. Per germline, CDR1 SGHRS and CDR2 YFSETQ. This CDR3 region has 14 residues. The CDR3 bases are TGCGCCAGCAGCCCGGGACCAGTCAATCAGCCCCAGCATTTT. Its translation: CASSPGPVNQPQHF.

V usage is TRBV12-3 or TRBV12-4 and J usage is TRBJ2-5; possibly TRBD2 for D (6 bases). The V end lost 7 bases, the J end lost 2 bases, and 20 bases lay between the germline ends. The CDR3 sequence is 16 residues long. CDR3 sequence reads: CASKSETGDPQETQYF. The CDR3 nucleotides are TGTGCCAGCAAATCCGAGACGGGGGATCCGCAAGAGACCCAGTACTTC.

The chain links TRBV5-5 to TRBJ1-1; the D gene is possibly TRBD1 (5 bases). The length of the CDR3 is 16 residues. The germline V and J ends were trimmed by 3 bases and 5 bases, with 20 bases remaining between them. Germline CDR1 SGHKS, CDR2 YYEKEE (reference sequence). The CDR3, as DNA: TGTGCCAGCAGCTGGGACCGGGCAGGGAGGTCGACTGAAGCTTTCTTT. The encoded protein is CASSWDRAGRSTEAFF.

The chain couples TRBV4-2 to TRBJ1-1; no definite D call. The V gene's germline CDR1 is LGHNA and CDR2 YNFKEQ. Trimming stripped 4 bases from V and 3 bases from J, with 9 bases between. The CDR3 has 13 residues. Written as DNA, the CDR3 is TGTGCCAGCAGCCTAGACCATCACACTGAAGCTTTCTTT. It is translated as CASSLDHHTEAFF.